The 5 T cell receptor beta chains listed next were all sequenced from one sample in a study of blood T cell repertoires in COVID-19. Here immunoSEQ multiplex PCR was the method, and the copy in TCRdb shows in-frame clones only, minus some. The data show 75,000 to 95,000 clones, roughly 70% seen once. Sequences were obtained from peripheral blood. These receptors were obtained from a woman aged 60-75 years in a cohort sampled during active or convalescent COVID-19.

Concerning this clone: This could be a read error, since a much larger clone is one nucleotide away. Other DNA sequences in this specimen translate into the identical CDR3. The rearrangement uses TRBV7-2 and TRBJ2-2; 10 nucleotides agree with TRBD1. This CDR3 is built from 16 residues. Trimming took 3 bases from V and 8 from J; bases not matched to a gene: 9. The germline gives CDR1 SGHTA, CDR2 FQGNSA. CDR3 amino acids: CASSFRDRGGTGELFF. The CDR3 region has the DNA TGTGCCAGCAGCTTCCGGGACAGGGGCGGCACTGGGGAGCTGTTTTTT.

The CDR3: CASNQRARGLLNTEAFF. CDR3 bases: TGTGCCAGTAACCAGCGCGCCAGGGGGCTGTTGAACACTGAAGCTTTCTTT. The rearrangement joins TRBV19 to TRBJ1-1, with 8 bases identical to TRBD1. CDR1 and CDR2 (germline): LNHDA, SQIVND (reference sequence). With 7 bases clipped from V and 0 bases from J, the junction kept 13 bases outside the gene matches. CDR3 size: 17 residues.

J is TRBJ2-7 and V is TRBV9; TRBD1 matches at 12 bases. V lost 4 bases to trimming and J lost 1 base; unmatched junction nucleotides: 6. CDR3 length equals 16 residues. Germline CDR1 is SGDLS and CDR2 is YYNGEE. The CDR3 sequence is CASSPGQGAPSYEQYF. DNA for the CDR3: TGTGCCAGCAGCCCGGGACAGGGGGCCCCATCCTACGAGCAGTACTTC.

This chain connects TRBV5-5 to TRBJ2-1; D perhaps matches TRBD1 (6 bases). V shed 0 bases and J shed 5 bases, with 9 bases lying between them. CDR1 is SGHKS and CDR2 is YYEKEE in the germline V gene (reference sequence). The CDR3 contains 14 residues. CDR3 loop: CASSLVGAHNEQFF. In DNA form, the CDR3 reads TGTGCCAGCAGCTTGGTGGGGGCCCACAATGAGCAGTTCTTC.

Here the CDR3 reads CASSQDTALHF. CDR3 bases: TGTGCCAGCAGCCAAGATACTGCCCTCCACTTT. The chain links TRBV3-1 (or the pseudogene TRBV3-2) to TRBJ1-6; no firm D call. Trimming cost V 0 bases and J 14 bases, with 5 bases left between them. CDR1 is LGHDT and CDR2 is YNNKEL in the germline V gene (reference sequence). The CDR3 spans 11 residues.